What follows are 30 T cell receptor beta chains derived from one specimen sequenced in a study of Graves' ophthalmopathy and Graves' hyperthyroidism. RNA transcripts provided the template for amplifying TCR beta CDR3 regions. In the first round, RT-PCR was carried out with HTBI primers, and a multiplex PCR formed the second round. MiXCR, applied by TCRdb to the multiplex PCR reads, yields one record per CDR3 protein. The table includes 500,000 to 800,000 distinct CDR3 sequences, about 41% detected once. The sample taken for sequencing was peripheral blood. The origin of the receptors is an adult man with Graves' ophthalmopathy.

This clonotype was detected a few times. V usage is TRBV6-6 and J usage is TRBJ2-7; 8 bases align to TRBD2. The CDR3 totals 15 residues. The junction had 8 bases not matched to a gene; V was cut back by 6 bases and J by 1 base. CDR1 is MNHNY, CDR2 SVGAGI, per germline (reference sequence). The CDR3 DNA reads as TGTGCCAGCAGGCCCGGGGTAGCGGGGTCCTACGAGCAGTACTTC. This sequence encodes CASRPGVAGSYEQYF.

The CDR3 DNA follows: TGTGCCAGCCGGGTCCCCCCGGCCAACACTGAAGCTTTCTTT. This encodes CASRVPPANTEAFF. The rearrangement joins TRBV10-3 to TRBJ1-1; no firm D call. Per germline, CDR1 ENHRY and CDR2 SYGVKD. The V gene lost 10 bases and the J gene lost 2 bases, with 17 bases spanning the gap. This CDR3 has 14 residues.

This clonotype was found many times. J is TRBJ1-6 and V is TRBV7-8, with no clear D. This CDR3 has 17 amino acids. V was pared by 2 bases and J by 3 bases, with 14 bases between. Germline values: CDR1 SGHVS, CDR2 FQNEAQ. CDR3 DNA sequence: TGTGCCAGCAGCTTAAAGGCAGGCGGGGACTATAATTCACCCCTCCACTTT. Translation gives CASSLKAGGDYNSPLHF.

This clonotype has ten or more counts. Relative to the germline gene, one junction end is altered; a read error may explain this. Written as DNA, the CDR3 is TGTGCCAGCAGCCAAGATTTCGGCGACTATGGCTACACCTTC. It encodes CASSQDFGDYGYTF. V gene TRBV4-3 combines with J gene TRBJ1-2; D remains ambiguous. CDR3 length: 14 residues. Germline V gene data show CDR1 as LGHNA and CDR2 as YSLEER.

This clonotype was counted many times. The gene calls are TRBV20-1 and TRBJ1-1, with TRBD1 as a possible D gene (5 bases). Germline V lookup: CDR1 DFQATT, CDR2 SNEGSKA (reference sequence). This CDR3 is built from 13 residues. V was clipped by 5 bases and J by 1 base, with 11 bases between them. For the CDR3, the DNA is TGCAGTGCTGGGGGGGTGGCGAACACTGAAGCTTTCTTT. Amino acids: CSAGGVANTEAFF.

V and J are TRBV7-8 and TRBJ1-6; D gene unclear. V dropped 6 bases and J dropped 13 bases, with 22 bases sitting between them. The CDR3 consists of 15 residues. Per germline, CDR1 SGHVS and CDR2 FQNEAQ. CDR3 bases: TGTGCCAGCAGTGAATGGGGTGGACTCAATCAGCCCCTCCACTTT. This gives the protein CASSEWGGLNQPLHF.

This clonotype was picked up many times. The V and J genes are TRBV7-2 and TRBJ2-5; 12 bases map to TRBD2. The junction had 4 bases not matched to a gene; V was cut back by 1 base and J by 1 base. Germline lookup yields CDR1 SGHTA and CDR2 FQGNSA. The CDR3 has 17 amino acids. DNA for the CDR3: TGTGCCAGCAGCTTAGGGGCTAGCGGGGGGGCCCAAGAGACCCAGTACTTC. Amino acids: CASSLGASGGAQETQYF.

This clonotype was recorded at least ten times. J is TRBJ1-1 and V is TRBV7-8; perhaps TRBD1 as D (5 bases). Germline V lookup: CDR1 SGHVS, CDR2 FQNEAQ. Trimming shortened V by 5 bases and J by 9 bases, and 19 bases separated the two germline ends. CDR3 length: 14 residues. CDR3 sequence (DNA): TGTGCCAGCAGCGCCCGAGAGGGGTCCCTGAAAGCTTTCTTT. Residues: CASSAREGSLKAFF. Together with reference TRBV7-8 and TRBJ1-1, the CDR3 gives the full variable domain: GAGVSQSPRYKVAKRGQDVALRCDPISGHVSLFWYQQALGQGPEFLTYFQNEAQLDKSGLPSDRFFAERPEGSVSTLKIQRTQQEDSAVYLCASSAREGSLKAFFGQGTRLTVV.

CDR3 nucleotides: TGTGCCAGCAGCCAAGAGTCGACTAGCGGGGGACTCGAGCAGTACTTC. Encoded protein: CASSQESTSGGLEQYF. The chain recombines TRBV4-2 with TRBJ2-7, with 12 bases lining up with TRBD2. V trimming: 0 bases; J trimming: 6 bases; junction bases outside the gene matches: 6. Germline CDR1 is LGHNA and CDR2 is YNFKEQ. The CDR3 length is 16 residues.

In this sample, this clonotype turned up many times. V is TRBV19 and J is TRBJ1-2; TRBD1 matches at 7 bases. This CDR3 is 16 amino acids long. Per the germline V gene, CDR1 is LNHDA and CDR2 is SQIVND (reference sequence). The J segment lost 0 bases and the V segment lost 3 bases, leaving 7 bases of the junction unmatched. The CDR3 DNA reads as TGTGCCAGTAGTATTTGGGGGGACAGAACTAACTATGGCTACACCTTC. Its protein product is CASSIWGDRTNYGYTF.

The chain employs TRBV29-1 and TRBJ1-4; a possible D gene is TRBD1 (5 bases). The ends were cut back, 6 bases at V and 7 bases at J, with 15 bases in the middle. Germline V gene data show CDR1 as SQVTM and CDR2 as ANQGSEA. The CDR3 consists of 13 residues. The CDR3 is CSVMGQGSEKLFF. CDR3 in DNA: TGCAGCGTCATGGGTCAGGGAAGTGAAAAACTGTTTTTT.

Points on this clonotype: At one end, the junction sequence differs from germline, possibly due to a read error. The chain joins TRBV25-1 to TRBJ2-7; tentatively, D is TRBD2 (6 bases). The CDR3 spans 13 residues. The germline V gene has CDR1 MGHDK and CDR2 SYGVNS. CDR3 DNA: TGTGCCAGCAGTGGAGTCCGTGCGGGGAACAGGCACTTC. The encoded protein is CASSGVRAGNRHF.

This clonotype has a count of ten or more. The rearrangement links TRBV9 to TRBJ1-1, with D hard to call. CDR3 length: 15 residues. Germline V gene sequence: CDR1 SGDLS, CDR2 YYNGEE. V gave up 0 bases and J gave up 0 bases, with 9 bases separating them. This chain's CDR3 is CASSVDNSMNTEAFF. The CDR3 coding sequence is TGTGCCAGCAGCGTAGATAACAGCATGAACACTGAAGCTTTCTTT.

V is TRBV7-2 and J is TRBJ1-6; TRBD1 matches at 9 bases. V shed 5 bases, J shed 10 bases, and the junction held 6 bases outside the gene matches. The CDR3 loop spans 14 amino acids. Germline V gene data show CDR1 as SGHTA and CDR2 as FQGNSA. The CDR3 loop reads CASSPGQGISPLHF. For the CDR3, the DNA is TGTGCCAGCAGCCCGGGACAGGGAATATCACCCCTCCACTTT.

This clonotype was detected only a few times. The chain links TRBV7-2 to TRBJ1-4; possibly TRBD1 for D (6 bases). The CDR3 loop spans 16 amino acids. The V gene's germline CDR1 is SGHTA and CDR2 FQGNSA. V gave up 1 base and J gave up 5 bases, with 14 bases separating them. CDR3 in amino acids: CASSLVTGRSNEKLFF. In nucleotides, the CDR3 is TGTGCCAGCAGCTTAGTAACAGGGAGAAGCAATGAAAAACTGTTTTTT.

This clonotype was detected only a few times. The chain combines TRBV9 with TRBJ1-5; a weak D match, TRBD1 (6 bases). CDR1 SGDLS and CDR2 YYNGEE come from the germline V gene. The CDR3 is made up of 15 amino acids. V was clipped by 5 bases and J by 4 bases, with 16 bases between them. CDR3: CASSSKQGINQPQHF. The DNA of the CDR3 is TGTGCCAGCAGTTCTAAACAGGGAATTAATCAGCCCCAGCATTTT. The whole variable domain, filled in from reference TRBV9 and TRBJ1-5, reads DSGVTQTPKHLITATGQRVTLRCSPRSGDLSVYWYQQSLDQGLQFLIQYYNGEERAKGNILERFSAQQFPDLHSELNLSSLELGDSALYFCASSSKQGINQPQHFGDGTRLSIL.

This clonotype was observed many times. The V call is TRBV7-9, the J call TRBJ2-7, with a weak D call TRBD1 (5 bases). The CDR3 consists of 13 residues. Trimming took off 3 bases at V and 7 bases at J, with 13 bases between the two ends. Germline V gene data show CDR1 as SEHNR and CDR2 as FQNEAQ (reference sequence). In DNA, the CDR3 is TGTGCCAGCAGCTTCTCACAGGTTGGGGAGCAGTACTTC. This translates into CASSFSQVGEQYF.

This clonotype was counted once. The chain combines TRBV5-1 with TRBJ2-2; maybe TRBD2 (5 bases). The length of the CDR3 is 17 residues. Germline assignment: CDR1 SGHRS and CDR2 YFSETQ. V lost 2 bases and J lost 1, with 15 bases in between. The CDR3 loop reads CASSFGLARGNTGELFF. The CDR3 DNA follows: TGCGCCAGCAGCTTCGGACTGGCCCGAGGGAACACCGGGGAGCTGTTTTTT. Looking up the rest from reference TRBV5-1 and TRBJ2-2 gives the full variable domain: KAGVTQTPRYLIKTRGQQVTLSCSPISGHRSVSWYQQTPGQGLQFLFEYFSETQRNKGNFPGRFSGRQFSNSRSEMNVSTLELGDSALYLCASSFGLARGNTGELFFGEGSRLTVL.

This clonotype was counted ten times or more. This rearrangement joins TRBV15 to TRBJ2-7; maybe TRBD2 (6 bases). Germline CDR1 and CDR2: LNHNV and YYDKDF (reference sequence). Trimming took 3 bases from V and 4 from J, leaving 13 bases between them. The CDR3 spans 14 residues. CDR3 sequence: CATSSGTYLYEQYF. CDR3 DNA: TGTGCCACCAGCAGCGGGACTTACCTTTACGAGCAGTACTTC.

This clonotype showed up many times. For the CDR3, the DNA is TGTGCCAGCAGCACTCAGGGTGGGGGACCTAATTCACCCCTCCACTTT. This gives the protein CASSTQGGGPNSPLHF. The chain uses TRBV6-5 and TRBJ1-6, with a weak D call TRBD1 (5 bases). The V gene lost 6 bases and the J gene lost 6 bases, with 18 bases spanning the gap. From germline, CDR1 is MNHEY and CDR2 SVGAGI. This CDR3 region has 16 residues.

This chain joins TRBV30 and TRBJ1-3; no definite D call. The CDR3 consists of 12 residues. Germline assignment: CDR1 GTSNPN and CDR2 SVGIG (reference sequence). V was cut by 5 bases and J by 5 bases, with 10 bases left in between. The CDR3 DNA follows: TGTGCCTGGGATCTGGGGAGAAACACCATATATTTT. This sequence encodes CAWDLGRNTIYF. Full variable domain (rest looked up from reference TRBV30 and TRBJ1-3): SQTIHQWPATLVQPVGSPLSLECTVEGTSNPNLYWYRQAAGRGLQLLFYSVGIGQISSEVPQNLSASRPQDRQFILSSKKLLLSDSGFYLCAWDLGRNTIYFGEGSWLTVV.

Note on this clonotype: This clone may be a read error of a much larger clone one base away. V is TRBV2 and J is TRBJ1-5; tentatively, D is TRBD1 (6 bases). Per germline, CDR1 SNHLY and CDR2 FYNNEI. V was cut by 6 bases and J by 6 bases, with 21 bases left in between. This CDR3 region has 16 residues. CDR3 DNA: TGTGCCAGCAGCCCCTCAGGAGGGGGGGTTTCTCAGCCCCAGCATTTT. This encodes CASSPSGGGVSQPQHF.

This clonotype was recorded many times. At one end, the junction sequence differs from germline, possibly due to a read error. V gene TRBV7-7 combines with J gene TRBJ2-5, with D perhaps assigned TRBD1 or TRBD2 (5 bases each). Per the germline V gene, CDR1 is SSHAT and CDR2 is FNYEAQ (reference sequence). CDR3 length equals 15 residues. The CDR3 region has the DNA TGTGCTAGCAGTTCCACCGGGACGGAATTCGAGACCCAGTACTTC. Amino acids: CASSSTGTEFETQYF.

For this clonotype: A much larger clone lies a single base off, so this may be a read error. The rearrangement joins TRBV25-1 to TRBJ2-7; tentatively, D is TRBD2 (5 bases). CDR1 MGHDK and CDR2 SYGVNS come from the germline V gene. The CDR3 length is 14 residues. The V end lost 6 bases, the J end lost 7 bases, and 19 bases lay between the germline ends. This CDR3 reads CASSPSQSYNEQYF. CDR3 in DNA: TGTGCCAGCAGCCCTAGCCAGTCCTACAATGAGCAGTACTTC.

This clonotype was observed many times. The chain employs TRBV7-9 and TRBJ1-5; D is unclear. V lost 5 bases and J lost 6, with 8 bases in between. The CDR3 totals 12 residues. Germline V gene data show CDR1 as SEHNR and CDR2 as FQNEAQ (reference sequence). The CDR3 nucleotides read TGTGCCAGCAGCCATCCCGGTCAGCCCCAGCATTTT. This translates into CASSHPGQPQHF.

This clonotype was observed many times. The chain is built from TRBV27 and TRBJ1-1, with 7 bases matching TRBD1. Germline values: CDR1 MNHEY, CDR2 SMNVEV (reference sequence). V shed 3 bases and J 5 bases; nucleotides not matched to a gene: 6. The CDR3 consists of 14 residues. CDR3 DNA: TGTGCCAGCAGTTTCCGGGACAGACGTACTGAAGCTTTCTTT. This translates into CASSFRDRRTEAFF.

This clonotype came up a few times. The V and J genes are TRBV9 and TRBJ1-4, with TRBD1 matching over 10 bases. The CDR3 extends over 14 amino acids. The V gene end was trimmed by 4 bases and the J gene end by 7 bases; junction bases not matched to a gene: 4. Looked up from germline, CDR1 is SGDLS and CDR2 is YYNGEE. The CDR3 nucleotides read TGTGCCAGCAGCCCTTGGACAGGGGGTGAAAAACTGTTTTTT. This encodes CASSPWTGGEKLFF. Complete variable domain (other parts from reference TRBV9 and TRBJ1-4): DSGVTQTPKHLITATGQRVTLRCSPRSGDLSVYWYQQSLDQGLQFLIQYYNGEERAKGNILERFSAQQFPDLHSELNLSSLELGDSALYFCASSPWTGGEKLFFGSGTQLSVL.

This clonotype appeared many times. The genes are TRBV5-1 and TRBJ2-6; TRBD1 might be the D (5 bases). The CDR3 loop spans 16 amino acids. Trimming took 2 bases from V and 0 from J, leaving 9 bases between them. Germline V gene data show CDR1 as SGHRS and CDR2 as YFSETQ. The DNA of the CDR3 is TGCGCCAGCAGCTTAGGGGATAACTCTGGGGCCAACGTCCTGACTTTC. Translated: CASSLGDNSGANVLTF.

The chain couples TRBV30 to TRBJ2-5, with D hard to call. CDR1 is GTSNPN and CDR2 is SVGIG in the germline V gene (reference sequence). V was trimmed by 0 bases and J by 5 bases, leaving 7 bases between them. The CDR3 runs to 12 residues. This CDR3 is CAWSVLSETQYF. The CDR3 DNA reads TGTGCCTGGAGTGTTTTATCGGAGACCCAGTACTTC.

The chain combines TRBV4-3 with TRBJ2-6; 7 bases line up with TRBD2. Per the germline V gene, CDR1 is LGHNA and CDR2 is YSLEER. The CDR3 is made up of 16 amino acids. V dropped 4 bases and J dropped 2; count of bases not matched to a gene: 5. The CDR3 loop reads CASSLEAGAGANVLTF. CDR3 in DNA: TGCGCCAGCAGCCTTGAGGCGGGGGCTGGGGCCAACGTCCTGACTTTC.